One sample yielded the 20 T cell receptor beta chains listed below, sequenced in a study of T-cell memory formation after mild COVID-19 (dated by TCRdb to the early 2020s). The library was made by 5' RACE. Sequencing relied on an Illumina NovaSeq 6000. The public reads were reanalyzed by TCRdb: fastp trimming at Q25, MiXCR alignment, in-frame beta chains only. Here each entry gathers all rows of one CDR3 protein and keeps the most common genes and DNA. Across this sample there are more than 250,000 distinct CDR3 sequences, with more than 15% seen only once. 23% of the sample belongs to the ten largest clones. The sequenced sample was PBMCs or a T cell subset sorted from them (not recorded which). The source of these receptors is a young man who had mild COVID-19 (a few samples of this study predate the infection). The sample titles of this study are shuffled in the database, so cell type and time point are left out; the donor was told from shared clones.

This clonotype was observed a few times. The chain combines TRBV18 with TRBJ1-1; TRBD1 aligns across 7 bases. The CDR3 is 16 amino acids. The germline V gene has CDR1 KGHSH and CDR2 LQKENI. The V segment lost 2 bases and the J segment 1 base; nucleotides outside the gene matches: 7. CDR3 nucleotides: TGTGCCAGCTCACCATCGGCAGGGGGGACGAACACTGAAGCTTTCTTT. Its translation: CASSPSAGGTNTEAFF.

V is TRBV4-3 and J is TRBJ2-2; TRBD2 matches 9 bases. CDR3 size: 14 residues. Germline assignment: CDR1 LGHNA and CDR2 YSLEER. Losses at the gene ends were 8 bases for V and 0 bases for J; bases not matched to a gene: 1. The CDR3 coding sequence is TGCGCCAGCGAGCGGGGGGCGAACACCGGGGAGCTGTTTTTT. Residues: CASERGANTGELFF.

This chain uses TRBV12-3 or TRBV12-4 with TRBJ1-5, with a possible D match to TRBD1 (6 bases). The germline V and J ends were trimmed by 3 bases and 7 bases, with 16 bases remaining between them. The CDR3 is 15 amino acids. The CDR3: CASSFRQAGGQPQHF. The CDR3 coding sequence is TGTGCCAGCAGTTTCAGACAGGCCGGGGGGCAGCCCCAGCATTTT.

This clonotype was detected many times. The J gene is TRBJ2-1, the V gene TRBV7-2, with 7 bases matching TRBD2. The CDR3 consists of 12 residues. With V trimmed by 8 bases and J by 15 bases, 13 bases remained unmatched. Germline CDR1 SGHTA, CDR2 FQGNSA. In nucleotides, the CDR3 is TGTGCCAGCTCTGGCGCGGGGGACCTCAGGTTCTTC. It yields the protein CASSGAGDLRFF.

CDR3 nucleotide sequence: TGTGCCAGCATGAACTGGGGCAATTCACCCCTCCACTTT. This translates into CASMNWGNSPLHF. The rearrangement uses TRBV12-3 or TRBV12-4 and TRBJ1-6, with D maybe TRBD1 (5 bases). V was cut by 7 bases and J by 7 bases, with 11 bases left in between. The CDR3 is made up of 13 amino acids.

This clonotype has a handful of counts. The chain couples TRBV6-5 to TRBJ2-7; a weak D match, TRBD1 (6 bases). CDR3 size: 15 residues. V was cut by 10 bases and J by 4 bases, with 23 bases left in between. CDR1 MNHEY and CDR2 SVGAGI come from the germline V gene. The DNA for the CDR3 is TGTGCCACCGGCCCCCTCTTGACAGGCATGTACGAGCAGTACTTC. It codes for CATGPLLTGMYEQYF.

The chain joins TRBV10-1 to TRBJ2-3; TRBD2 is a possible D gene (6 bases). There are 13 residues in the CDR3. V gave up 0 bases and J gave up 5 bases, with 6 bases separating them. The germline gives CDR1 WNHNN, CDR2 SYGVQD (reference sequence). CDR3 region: CASSESGGDTQYF. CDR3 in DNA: TGCGCCAGCAGTGAGTCGGGGGGAGATACGCAGTATTTT.

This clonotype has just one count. The CDR3 region is CASGPGQLAGYTF. The CDR3 nucleotides are TGTGCCAGCGGGCCGGGACAGTTGGCTGGCTACACCTTC. The V and J genes are TRBV28 and TRBJ1-2; 7 positions match TRBD1. Germline V gene data show CDR1 as MDHEN and CDR2 as SYDVKM. The CDR3 runs 13 residues. With V trimmed by 8 bases and J by 7 bases, 10 bases remained unmatched.

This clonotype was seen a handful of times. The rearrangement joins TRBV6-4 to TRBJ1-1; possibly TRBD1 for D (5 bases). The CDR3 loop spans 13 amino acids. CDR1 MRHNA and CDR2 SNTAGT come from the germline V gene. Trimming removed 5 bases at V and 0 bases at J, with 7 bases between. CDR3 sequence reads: CASSRQLNTEAFF. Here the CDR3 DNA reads TGTGCCAGCAGTAGACAGCTGAACACTGAAGCTTTCTTT.

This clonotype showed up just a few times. The DNA of the CDR3 is TGTGCCAGCGGGGGGCAGGGGCTAAAGAACACTGAAGCTTTCTTT. It specifies CASGGQGLKNTEAFF. The genes are TRBV2 and TRBJ1-1, with TRBD1 as a possible D gene (6 bases). This CDR3 contains 15 residues. Germline V CDR1 and CDR2: SNHLY, FYNNEI. Between the trimmed V and J ends, which lost 8 bases and 1 base, there was a span of 17 bases.

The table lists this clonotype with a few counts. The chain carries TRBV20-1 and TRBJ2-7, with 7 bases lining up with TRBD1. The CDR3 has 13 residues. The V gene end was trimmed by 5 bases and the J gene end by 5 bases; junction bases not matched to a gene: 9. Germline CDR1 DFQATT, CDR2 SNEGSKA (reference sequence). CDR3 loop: CSALKTGLHEQYV. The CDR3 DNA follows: TGCAGTGCTCTTAAGACAGGGCTACACGAGCAGTACGTC.

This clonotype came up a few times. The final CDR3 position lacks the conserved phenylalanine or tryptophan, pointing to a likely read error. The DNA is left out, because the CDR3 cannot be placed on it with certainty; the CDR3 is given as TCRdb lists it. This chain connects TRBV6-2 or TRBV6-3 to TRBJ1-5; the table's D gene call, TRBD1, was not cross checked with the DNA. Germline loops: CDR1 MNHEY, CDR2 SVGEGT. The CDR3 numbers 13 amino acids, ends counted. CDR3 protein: CASSYGSGTGGGP.

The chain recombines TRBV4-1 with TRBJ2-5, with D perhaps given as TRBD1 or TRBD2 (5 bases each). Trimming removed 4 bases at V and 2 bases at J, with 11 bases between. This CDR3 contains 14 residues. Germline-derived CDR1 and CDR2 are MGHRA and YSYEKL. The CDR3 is CASSRLGGQETQYF. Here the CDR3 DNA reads TGCGCCAGCAGCCGCCTTGGGGGACAAGAGACCCAGTACTTC.

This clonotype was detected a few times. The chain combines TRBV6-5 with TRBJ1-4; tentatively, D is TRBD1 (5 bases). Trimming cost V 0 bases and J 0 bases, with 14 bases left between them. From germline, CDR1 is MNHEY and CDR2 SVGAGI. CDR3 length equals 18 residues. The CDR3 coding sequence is TGTGCCAGCAGTTACTCAGCAGACAGAATTGCAACTAATGAAAAACTGTTTTTT. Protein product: CASSYSADRIATNEKLFF.

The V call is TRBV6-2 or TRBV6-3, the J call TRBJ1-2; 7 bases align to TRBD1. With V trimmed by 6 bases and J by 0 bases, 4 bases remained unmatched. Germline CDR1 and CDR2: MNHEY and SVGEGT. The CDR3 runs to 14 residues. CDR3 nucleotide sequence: TGTGCCAGCAGAACGGGACAGTCTAACTATGGCTACACCTTC. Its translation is CASRTGQSNYGYTF.

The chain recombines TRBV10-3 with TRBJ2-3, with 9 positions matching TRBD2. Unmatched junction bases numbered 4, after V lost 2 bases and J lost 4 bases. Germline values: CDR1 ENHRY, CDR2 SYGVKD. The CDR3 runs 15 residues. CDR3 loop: CAISETAGGADTQYF. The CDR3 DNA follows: TGTGCCATCAGTGAGACAGCGGGGGGAGCAGATACGCAGTATTTT.

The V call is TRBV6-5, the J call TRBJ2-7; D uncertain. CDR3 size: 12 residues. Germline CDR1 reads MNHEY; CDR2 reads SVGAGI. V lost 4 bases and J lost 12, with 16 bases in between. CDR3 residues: CASSSEGAFTYF. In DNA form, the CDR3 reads TGTGCCAGCAGTTCGGAAGGAGCCTTCACGTACTTC.

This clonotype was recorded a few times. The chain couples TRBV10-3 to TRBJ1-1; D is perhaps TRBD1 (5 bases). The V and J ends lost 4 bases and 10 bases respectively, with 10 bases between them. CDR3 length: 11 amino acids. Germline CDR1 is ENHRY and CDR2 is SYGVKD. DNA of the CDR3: TGTGCCATCAGTGGGGGGGTAGGAGCTTTCTTT. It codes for CAISGGVGAFF.

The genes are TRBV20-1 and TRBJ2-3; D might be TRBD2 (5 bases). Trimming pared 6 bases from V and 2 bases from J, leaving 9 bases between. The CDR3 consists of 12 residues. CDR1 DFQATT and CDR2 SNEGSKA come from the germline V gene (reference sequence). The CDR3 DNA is TGCAGTGCCCAACTAGACACAGATACGCAGTATTTT. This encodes CSAQLDTDTQYF.

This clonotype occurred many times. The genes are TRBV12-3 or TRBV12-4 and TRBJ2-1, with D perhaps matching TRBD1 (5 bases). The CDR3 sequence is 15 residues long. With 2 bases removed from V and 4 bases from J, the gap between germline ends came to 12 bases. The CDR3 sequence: CASSLSGNVYNEQFF. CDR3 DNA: TGTGCCAGCAGTTTATCAGGGAATGTTTACAATGAGCAGTTCTTC.